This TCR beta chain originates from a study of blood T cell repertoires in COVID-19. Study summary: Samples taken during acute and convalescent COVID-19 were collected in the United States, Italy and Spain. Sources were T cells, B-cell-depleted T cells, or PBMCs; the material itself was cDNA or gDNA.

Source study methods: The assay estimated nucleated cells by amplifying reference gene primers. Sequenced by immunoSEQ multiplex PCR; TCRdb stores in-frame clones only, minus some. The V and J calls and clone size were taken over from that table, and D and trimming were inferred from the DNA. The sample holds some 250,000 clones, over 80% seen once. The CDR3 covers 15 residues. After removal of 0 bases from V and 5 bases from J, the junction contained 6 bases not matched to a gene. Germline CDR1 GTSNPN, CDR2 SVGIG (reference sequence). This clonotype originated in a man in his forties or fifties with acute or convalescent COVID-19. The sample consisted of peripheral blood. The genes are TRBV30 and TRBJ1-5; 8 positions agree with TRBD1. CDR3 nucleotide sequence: TGTGCCTGGAGTGTACCCCGACAGGGGTATCAGCCCCAGCATTTT. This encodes CAWSVPRQGYQPQHF. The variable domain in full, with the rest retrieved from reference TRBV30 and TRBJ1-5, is SQTIHQWPATLVQPVGSPLSLECTVEGTSNPNLYWYRQAAGRGLQLLFYSVGIGQISSEVPQNLSASRPQDRQFILSSKKLLLSDSGFYLCAWSVPRQGYQPQHFGDGTRLSIL.